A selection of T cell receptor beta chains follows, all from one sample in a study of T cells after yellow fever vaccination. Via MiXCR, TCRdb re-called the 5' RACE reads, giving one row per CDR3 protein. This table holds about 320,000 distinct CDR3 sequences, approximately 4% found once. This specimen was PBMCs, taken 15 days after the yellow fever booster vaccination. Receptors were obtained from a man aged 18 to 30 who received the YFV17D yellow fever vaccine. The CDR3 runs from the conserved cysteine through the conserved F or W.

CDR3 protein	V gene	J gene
CASNPDRGDHPNSPLHF	TRBV7-2	TRBJ1-6
CASLSGLPTDTQYF	TRBV12-3/TRBV12-4	TRBJ2-3
CASSYWDRGETQYF	TRBV6-6	TRBJ2-5
CASSSGPPGRETQYF	TRBV7-3	TRBJ2-5
CASSLNVGPGLAGDTQYF	TRBV7-9	TRBJ2-3
CASSSGQGAGGAFF	TRBV12-3/TRBV12-4	TRBJ1-1
CASSQRLEQFF	TRBV5-4	TRBJ2-1
CASSQNPGRNTEAFF	TRBV18	TRBJ1-1
CASSLPIYGDQRDTEAFF	TRBV7-9	TRBJ1-1
CASSLEQKGGGQETQYF	TRBV7-9	TRBJ2-5
CASRIQGASNQPQHF	TRBV12-3/TRBV12-4	TRBJ1-5
CASSSYPGGGKFSYNEQFF	TRBV7-9	TRBJ2-1
CASSFEQNGYTF	TRBV5-1	TRBJ1-2
CASSLGQGYGTGELFF	TRBV11-1	TRBJ2-2
CASRPLARISSYEQYF	TRBV27	TRBJ2-7
CASSLASPGQGPDTQYF	TRBV7-6	TRBJ2-3
CASSQDGQALGETQYF	TRBV4-2	TRBJ2-5
CASSQASLPGSSYEQYF	TRBV4-3	TRBJ2-7
CASSLSRGPGELFF	TRBV27	TRBJ2-2
CASSPFGEQFF	TRBV7-2	TRBJ2-1
CASSHSTGAGNTIYF	TRBV6-6	TRBJ1-3
CASSQDRGYNEQFF	TRBV6-1	TRBJ2-1
CASSPGAGGITTLHF	TRBV12-3/TRBV12-4	TRBJ1-6
CASSLGKGGETQYF	TRBV7-7	TRBJ2-5
CARTFPWVSPTEQYF	TRBV6-2/TRBV6-3	TRBJ2-7
CASSPPPRGPEATFF	TRBV4-2	TRBJ1-1
CASSVRQGDNADTQYF	TRBV9	TRBJ2-3
CASSLSGGDYGYTF	TRBV5-1	TRBJ1-2
CASSYRTGLGQFF	TRBV6-2/TRBV6-3	TRBJ2-1
CASSHTKGSNTEAFF	TRBV9	TRBJ1-1
CSARAGAGNQPQHF	TRBV20-1	TRBJ1-5
CASSLHGATGPTDTQYF	TRBV7-6	TRBJ2-3
CASSYGWGQTSNQPQHF	TRBV7-9	TRBJ1-5
CSGVGQLNTEAFF	TRBV29-1	TRBJ1-1
CASRPGRSSIDGYTF	TRBV6-1	TRBJ1-2
CASSLDNTGPQPQHF	TRBV5-5	TRBJ1-5
CAISESRGQGRGYTF	TRBV10-3	TRBJ1-2
CATSRGGVREQFF	TRBV15	TRBJ2-1
CASFSRGAEAFF	TRBV18	TRBJ1-1
CASSSESSYEQYF	TRBV7-9	TRBJ2-7
CASSSTGGTSPLHF	TRBV5-1	TRBJ1-6
CASSLEGVGFYNEQFF	TRBV5-1	TRBJ2-1
CASRSGATNEKLFF	TRBV19	TRBJ1-4
CSARSLGDSFTDTQYF	TRBV20-1	TRBJ2-3
CASSPSLAGIKNEQYF	TRBV18	TRBJ2-7
CASSLALNTGELFF	TRBV5-1	TRBJ2-2
CASSLRGQGNFGYTF	TRBV9	TRBJ1-2
CASSLFGLNNYGYTF	TRBV27	TRBJ1-2
CASSQGQGIGQFF	TRBV4-3	TRBJ2-1
CASSQSTGYYEQYF	TRBV5-1	TRBJ2-7
CASSFTQGGTYGYTF	TRBV7-9	TRBJ1-2
CASSPAPGQGYPSPLHF	TRBV4-1	TRBJ1-6
CASSQERGSNSPLHF	TRBV4-3	TRBJ1-6
CSANARGFGANVLTF	TRBV20-1	TRBJ2-6